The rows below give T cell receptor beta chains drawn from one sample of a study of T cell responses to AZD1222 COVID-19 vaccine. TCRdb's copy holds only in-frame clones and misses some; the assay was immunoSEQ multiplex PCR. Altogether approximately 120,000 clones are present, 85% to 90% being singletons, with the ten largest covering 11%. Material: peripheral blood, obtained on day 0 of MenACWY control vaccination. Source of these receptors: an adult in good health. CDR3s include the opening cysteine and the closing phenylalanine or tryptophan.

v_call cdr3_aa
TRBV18 CASSPMGQENTEAFF
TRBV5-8 CASTGKWSTEAFF
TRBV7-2 CASIPGGSYNEQFF
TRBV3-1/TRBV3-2 CASSQARGTGELFF
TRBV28 CASSLGRYGYTF
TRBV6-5 CASSYRSRGVTEAFF
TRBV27 CASSLARFYEQYF
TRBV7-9 CASSLERGTGNSPLHF
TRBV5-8 CASSLGQIYEQYF
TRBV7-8 CASSRFSGSVNEQYF
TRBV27 CASSEGVAYEQYF
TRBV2 CASIQYGELFF
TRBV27 CASSFGAGDQPQHF
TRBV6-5 CASSYSSGEGTEAFF
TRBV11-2 CASSPHLAATYEQYF
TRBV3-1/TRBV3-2 CASSQAPQMGNSPLHF
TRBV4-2 CASSQLQVDFTEAFF
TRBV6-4 CASSVGTGRAEKLFF
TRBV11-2 CASSKGTSVEQYF
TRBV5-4 CASSKALSGDRETQYF
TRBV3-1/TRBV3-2 CASSQEYSGAGANVLTF
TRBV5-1 CASSLAGGINTEAFF
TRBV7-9 CASSLAGQYYGYTF
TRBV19 CASSIQGAGTEAFF
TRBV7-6 CASSLGRGDEQYF
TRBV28 CASRQENYGYTF
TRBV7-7 CASSSYVTSGRSSEQFF
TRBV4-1 CASSRSGSGLAGASRQDEQFF
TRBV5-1 CASSLALTSGVTGELFF
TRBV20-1 CSASATLETQYF
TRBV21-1 CASSKVDTKLRDRIYEQYF
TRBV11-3 CASSLVEGKTQYF
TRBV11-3 CASSLGQGNHEQYF
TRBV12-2 CASRLDHQPQHF
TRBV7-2 CASSSDTDQPQHF
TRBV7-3 CASSPTAGLAIYNEQFF
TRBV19 CASSMRGQVYQPQHF
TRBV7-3 CASSFGGYNEQFF
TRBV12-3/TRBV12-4 CASSRDFFGKQYF
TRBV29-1 CSVRIPGGFYNEQFF
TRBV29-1 CSVEDISEYNEQFF
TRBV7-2 CASTQRGTGSSTEAFF
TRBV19 CASSSSSGSSYEQYF
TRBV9 CASSARTDMNTEAFF
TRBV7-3 CASSIDYAAISEQFF
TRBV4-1 CASSQDRLAVTYNEQFF
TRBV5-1 CASSLFSPTAEAFF
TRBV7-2 CASRTGQGRGEKLFF
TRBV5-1 CASSLDGRWAFF
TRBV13 CASSTRRSYEQYF
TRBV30 CAWSETGKGTGANVLTF
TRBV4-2 CASSQGNGGGYGYTF
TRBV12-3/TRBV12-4 CASSPLLTGGYTF
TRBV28 CASSGAGTSDETQYF
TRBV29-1 CSVGQIQETQYF